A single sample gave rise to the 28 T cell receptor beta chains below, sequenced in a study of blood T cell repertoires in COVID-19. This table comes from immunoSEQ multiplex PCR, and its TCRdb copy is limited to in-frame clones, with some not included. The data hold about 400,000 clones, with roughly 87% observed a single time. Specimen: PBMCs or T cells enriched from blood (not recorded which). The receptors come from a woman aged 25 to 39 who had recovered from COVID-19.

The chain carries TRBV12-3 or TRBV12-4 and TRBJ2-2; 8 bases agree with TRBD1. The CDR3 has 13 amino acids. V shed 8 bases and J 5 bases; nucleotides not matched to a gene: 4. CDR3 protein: CASFRGPTGELFF. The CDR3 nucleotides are TGTGCCAGCTTCAGGGGGCCAACCGGGGAGCTGTTTTTT.

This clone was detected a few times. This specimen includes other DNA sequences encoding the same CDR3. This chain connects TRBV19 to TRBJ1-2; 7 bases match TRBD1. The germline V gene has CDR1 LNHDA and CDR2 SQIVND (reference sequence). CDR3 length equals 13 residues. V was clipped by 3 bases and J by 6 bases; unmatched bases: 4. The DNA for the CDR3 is TGTGCCAGTAGTATTGAGGGGGCAAATGGCTACACCTTC. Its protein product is CASSIEGANGYTF.

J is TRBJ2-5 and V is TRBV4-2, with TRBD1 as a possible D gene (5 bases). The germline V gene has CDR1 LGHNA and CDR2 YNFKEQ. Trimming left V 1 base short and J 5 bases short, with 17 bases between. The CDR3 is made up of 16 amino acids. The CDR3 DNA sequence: TGTGCCAGCAGCCAAGGAGCTTCGGCAGGGAAGGAGACCCAGTACTTC. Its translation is CASSQGASAGKETQYF.

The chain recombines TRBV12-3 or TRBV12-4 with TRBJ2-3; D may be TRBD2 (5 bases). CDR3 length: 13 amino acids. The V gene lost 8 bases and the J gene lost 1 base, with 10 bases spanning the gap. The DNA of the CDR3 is TGTGCCAGCGAGATGGGAGGCACAGATACGCAGTATTTT. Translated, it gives CASEMGGTDTQYF.

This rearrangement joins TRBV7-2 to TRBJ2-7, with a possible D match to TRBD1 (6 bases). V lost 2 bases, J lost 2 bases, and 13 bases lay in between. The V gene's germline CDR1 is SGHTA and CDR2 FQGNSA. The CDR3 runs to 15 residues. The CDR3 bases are TGTGCCAGCAGCTTACAGGGGAACCCGACCTACGAGCAGTACTTC. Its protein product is CASSLQGNPTYEQYF.

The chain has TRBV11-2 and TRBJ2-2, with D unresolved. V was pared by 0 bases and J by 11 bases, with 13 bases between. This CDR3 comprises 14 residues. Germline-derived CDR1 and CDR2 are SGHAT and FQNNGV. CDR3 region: CASSLERLAGELFF. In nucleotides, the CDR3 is TGTGCCAGCAGCTTAGAGAGACTTGCTGGAGAGCTGTTTTTT.

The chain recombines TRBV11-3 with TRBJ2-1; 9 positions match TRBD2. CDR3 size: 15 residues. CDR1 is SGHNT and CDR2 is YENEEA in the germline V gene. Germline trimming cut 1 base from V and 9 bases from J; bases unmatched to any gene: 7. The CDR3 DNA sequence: TGTGCCAGCAGCTTAGTAGCGGGGGCTCCGGGTGAGCAGTTCTTC. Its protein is CASSLVAGAPGEQFF. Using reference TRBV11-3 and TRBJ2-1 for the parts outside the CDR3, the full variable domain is EAGVVQSPRYKIIEKKQPVAFWCNPISGHNTLYWYLQNLGQGPELLIRYENEEAVDDSQLPKDRFSAERLKGVDSTLKIQPAELGDSAVYLCASSLVAGAPGEQFFGPGTRLTVL.

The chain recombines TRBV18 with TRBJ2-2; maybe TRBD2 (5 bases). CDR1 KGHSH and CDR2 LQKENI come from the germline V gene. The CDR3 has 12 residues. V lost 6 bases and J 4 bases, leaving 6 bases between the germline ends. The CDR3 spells CASSTSTGELFF. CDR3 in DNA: TGTGCCAGCTCTACTAGCACCGGGGAGCTGTTTTTT. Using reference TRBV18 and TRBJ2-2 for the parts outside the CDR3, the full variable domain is NAGVMQNPRHLVRRRGQEARLRCSPMKGHSHVYWYRQLPEEGLKFMVYLQKENIIDESGMPKERFSAEFPKEGPSILRIQQVVRGDSAAYFCASSTSTGELFFGEGSRLTVL.

The DNA of the CDR3 is TGTGCCAGTAGTATAGATCCAGGGTACAATGAGCAGTTCTTC. It translates to CASSIDPGYNEQFF. The chain joins TRBV19 to TRBJ2-1; a possible D gene is TRBD1 (5 bases). Germline V lookup: CDR1 LNHDA, CDR2 SQIVND (reference sequence). The V gene lost 0 bases and the J gene lost 4 bases, with 7 bases spanning the gap. CDR3 length: 14 residues.

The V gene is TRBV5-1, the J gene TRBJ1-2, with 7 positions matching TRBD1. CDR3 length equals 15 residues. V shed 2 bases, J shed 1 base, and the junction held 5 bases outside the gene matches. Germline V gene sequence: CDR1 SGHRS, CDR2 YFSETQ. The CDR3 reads CASSLTGAYNYGYTF. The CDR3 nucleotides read TGCGCCAGCAGCTTAACAGGGGCGTATAACTATGGCTACACCTTC.

In nucleotides, the CDR3 is TGTGCCAGCTCACCAACGGTCCGGGGTTTAGAGACCCAGTACTTC. Translated: CASSPTVRGLETQYF. V is TRBV18 and J is TRBJ2-5; TRBD2 is a possible D gene (5 bases). The V and J ends lost 2 bases and 4 bases respectively, with 14 bases between them. From germline, CDR1 is KGHSH and CDR2 LQKENI. This CDR3 is built from 15 residues.

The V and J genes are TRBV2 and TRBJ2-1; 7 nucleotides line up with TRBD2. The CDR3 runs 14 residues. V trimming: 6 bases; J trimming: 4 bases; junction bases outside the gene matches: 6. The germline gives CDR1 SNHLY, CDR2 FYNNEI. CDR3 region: CASRSSGVYNEQFF. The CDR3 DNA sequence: TGTGCCAGCAGGTCCAGCGGGGTATACAATGAGCAGTTCTTC.

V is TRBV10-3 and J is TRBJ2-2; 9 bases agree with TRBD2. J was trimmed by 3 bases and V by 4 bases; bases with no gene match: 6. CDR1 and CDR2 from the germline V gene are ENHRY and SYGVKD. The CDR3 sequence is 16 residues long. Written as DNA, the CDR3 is TGTGCCATCAGTGCCTCCCGCGGGGGGGACACCGGGGAGCTGTTTTTT. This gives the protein CAISASRGGDTGELFF.

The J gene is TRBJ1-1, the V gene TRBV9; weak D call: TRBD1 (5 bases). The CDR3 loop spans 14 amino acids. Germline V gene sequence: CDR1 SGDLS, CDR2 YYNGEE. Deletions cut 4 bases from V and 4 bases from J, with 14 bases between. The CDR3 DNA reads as TGTGCCAGCAGCCCCACTGGAGGGGCCACTGAAGCTTTCTTT. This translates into CASSPTGGATEAFF. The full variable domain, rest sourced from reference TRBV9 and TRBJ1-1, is DSGVTQTPKHLITATGQRVTLRCSPRSGDLSVYWYQQSLDQGLQFLIQYYNGEERAKGNILERFSAQQFPDLHSELNLSSLELGDSALYFCASSPTGGATEAFFGQGTRLTVV.

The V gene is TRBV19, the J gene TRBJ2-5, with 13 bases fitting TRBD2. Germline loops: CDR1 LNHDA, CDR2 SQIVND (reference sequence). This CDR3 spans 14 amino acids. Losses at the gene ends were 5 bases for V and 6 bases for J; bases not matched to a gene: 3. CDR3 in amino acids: CASSETSGGQTQYF. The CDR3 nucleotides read TGTGCCAGTAGTGAGACTAGCGGGGGGCAGACCCAGTACTTC.

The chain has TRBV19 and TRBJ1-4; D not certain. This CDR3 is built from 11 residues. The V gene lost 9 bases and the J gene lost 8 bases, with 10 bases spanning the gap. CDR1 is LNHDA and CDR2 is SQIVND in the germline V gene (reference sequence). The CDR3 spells CASGREEKLFF. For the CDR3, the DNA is TGTGCCAGCGGAAGGGAGGAAAAACTGTTTTTT.

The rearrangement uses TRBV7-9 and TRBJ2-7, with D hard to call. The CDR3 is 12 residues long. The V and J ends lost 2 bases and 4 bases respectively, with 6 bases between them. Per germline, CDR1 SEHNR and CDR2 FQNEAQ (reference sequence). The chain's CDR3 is CASSLLQYEQYF. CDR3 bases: TGTGCCAGCAGCTTATTGCAGTACGAGCAGTACTTC.

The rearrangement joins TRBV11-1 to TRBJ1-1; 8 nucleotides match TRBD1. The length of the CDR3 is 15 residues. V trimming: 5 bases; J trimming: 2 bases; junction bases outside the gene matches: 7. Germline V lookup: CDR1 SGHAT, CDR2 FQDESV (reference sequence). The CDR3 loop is CASSPYTGGNTEAFF. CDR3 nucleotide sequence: TGTGCCAGCAGCCCCTATACAGGGGGTAACACTGAAGCTTTCTTT. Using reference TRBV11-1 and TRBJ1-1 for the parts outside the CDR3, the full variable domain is EAEVAQSPRYKITEKSQAVAFWCDPISGHATLYWYRQILGQGPELLVQFQDESVVDDSQLPKDRFSAERLKGVDSTLKIQPAELGDSAMYLCASSPYTGGNTEAFFGQGTRLTVV.

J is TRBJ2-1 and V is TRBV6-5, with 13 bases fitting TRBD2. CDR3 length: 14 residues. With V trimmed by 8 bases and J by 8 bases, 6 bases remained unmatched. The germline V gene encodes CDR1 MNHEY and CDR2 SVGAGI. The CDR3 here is CASWTSGRVYEQFF. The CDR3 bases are TGTGCCAGCTGGACTAGCGGGAGAGTCTATGAGCAGTTCTTC.

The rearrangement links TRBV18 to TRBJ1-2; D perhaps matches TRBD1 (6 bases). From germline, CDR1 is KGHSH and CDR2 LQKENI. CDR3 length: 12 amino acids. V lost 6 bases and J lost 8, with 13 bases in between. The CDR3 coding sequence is TGTGCCAGCTCTTCCAGGCAGGGGGGCTACACCTTC. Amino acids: CASSSRQGGYTF.

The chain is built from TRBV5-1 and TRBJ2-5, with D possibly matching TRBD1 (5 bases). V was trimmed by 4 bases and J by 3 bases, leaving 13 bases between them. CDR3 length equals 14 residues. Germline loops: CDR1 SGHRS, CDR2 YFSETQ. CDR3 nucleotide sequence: TGCGCCAGCAGCCGAGGACACTACGAAGAGACCCAGTACTTC. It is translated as CASSRGHYEETQYF.

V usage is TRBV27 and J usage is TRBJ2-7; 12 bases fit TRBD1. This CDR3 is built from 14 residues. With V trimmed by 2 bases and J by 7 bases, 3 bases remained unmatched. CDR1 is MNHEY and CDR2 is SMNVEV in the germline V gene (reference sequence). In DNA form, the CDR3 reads TGTGCCAGCAGTTTAGGGACAGGGGGCATAGAGCAGTACTTC. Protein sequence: CASSLGTGGIEQYF.

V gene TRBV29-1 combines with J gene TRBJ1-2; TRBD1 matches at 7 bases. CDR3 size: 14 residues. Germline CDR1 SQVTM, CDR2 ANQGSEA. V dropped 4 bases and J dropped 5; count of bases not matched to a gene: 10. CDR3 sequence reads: CSVGEGTAAYGYTF. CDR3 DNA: TGCAGCGTTGGCGAGGGGACAGCAGCGTATGGCTACACCTTC.

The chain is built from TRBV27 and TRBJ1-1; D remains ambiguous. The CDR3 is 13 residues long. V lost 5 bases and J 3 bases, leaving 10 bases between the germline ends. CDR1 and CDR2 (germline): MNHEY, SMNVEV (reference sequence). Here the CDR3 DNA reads TGTGCCAGCAGTCCCCTAAGTTACACTGAAGCTTTCTTT. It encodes CASSPLSYTEAFF.

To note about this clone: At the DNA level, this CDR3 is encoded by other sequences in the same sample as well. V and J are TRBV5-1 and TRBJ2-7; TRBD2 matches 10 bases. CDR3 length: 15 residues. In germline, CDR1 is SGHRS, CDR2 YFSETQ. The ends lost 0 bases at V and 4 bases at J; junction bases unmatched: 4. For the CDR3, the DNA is TGCGCCAGCAGCTTGGAGCTAGCGGGAGCGTACGAGCAGTACTTC. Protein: CASSLELAGAYEQYF.

This CDR3 reads CASRGQGYYGYTF. In DNA form, the CDR3 reads TGTGCCAGCAGGGGACAGGGCTACTATGGCTACACCTTC. This chain joins TRBV6-5 and TRBJ1-2; 9 nucleotides match TRBD1. The CDR3 spans 13 residues. V was pared by 6 bases and J by 3 bases, with 2 bases of the junction left unmatched. The germline gives CDR1 MNHEY, CDR2 SVGAGI.

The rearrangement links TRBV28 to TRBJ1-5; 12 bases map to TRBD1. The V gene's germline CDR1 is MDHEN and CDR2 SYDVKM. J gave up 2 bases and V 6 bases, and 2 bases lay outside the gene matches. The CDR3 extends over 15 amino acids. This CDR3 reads CASRGTGGGNQPQHF. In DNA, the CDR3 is TGTGCCAGCAGGGGGACAGGGGGCGGCAATCAGCCCCAGCATTTT.

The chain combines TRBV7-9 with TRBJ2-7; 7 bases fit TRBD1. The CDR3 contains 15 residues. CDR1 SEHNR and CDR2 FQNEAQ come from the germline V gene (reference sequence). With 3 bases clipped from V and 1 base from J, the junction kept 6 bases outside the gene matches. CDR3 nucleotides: TGTGCCAGCAGCTTCGTACAGGGGCTTTCCTACGAGCAGTACTTC. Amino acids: CASSFVQGLSYEQYF.